This T cell receptor (beta chain) emerged from a study of shared clonotypes between healthy human individuals. Healthy HIV-negative adults with no recent acute infections or vaccinations were recruited as donors. All of the donors resided in Nashville, Tennessee, and each was a Caucasian adult. The authors divided CD4+ cells into CD45RA+ naive and CD45RA-negative memory subsets. The CDR3 length is 15 residues. Germline V gives CDR1 SGHNT, CDR2 YYREEE (reference sequence). The V gene lost 0 bases and the J gene lost 3 bases, with 11 bases spanning the gap. The protocol was immunoSEQ multiplex PCR, while the TCRdb copy is restricted to in-frame clones and leaves out a portion. This table has fewer than 1.4 million clones, roughly 74% appearing once.

The clonotype comes from a man aged 18 to 29 in good health. Some clones in this sample may be carry-over from other donors' samples. The source material was memory CD4+ T cells from PBMCs. The subset was: CD45RA-negative fraction. The chain recombines TRBV5-4 with TRBJ2-3, with D possibly being TRBD2 (6 bases). The CDR3 DNA reads as TGTGCCAGCAGCTTGGGGGTACTAGCAACAGATACGCAGTATTTT. Protein: CASSLGVLATDTQYF.